This TCR beta chain was recorded in a study of T cells expressing NK-cell markers. Study details: Repertoires of TCR beta were obtained from T cells sorted as CD3+CD56+NKG2C+, CD3+CD56+NKG2C- and CD3+CD56-NKG2C+. Study results and limitations: No clear determination of HCMV specificity was made for expanded NKG2C+ T cell clones. About six donors carried dominant NKG2C+ clonotypes that made up roughly 1.0-8% of their CD8+ T cells.

cDNA encoding TCR beta was synthesized via 5'RACE template switching incorporating UMIs. TCRdb reanalyzed the 5' RACE reads and collapses them to one entry per CDR3 protein, without DNA. This listing includes 150,000 or so distinct CDR3 sequences. Turning to this clonotype: Its cognate antigen is unknown.

CDR3 length equals 15 residues. CDR1 and CDR2 (germline): SEHNR, FQNEAQ (reference sequence). V and J are TRBV7-9 and TRBJ2-1; the TCRdb call, TRBD1, lacks DNA for checking. This sequence originates from a woman aged 50 to 65 in good health. The specimen sequenced was blood T cells: a sorted CD56 or NKG2C T cell subset, CD4+ or CD8+ T cells, or bulk PBMC T cells (not recorded which). The CDR3: CASSLYRGAYNEQFF.